The clone carrying this T cell receptor beta chain was observed a single time. The antigen is unknown. Profiled with immunoSEQ multiplex PCR; TCRdb holds only in-frame clones, not every one. The sample holds roughly 92,000 clones; about 93% are singletons and the top ten take under 0.95%. These data belong to a study of OX40 agonist ivuxolimab in advanced cancers. The V and J ends lost 1 base and 6 bases respectively, with 6 bases between them. CDR1 is SGHDN and CDR2 is FVKESK in the germline V gene. CDR3 size: 13 residues. Study-level points and caveats: Among the least clonally expanded were partial responders at 0.1-3.0 mg/kg.

The sample consisted of CD4+ or CD8+ T cells sorted from blood, taken in a trial of the OX40 agonist ivuxolimab. This receptor was obtained from an adult with an advanced solid tumor such as melanoma, head and neck, liver or kidney cancer. This sequence joins TRBV14 and TRBJ2-2; D not certain. The CDR3 here is CASSQVFSGELFF. CDR3 DNA sequence: TGTGCCAGCAGCCAAGTTTTCTCCGGGGAGCTGTTTTTT.